This T cell receptor (beta chain) was recorded in a study of blood T cell repertoires in COVID-19. Overall study context: The origin of the acute and convalescent COVID-19 samples was the United States, Italy and Spain.

Data came from immunoSEQ multiplex PCR; TCRdb stores just in-frame clones and leaves some out. This table has roughly 100,000 clones, almost 85% appearing once. J was trimmed by 7 bases and V by 0 bases; bases with no gene match: 5. This CDR3 is built from 16 residues. Per germline, CDR1 LGHNA and CDR2 YSLEER. Sequencing input: peripheral blood. This sequence was found in a man between 65 and 79 years old with acute or convalescent COVID-19. This chain connects TRBV4-3 to TRBJ2-1, with TRBD2 matching over 11 bases. CDR3 amino acids: CASSQDLAGGWNEQFF. The CDR3 DNA reads as TGCGCCAGCAGCCAAGATCTAGCGGGAGGATGGAATGAGCAGTTCTTC.